This TCR beta chain is drawn from a study of blood T cells in healthy people across ages. The study's findings and limits: Across the age range, TCR beta diversity per million T cells fell in a roughly linear way.

This clonotype was seen a few times. Its antigen is still unknown. The authors ran a second PCR of about 6 to 12 cycles using a sample-barcoded 5' primer and a J-beta primer mix. TCRdb processed the 5' RACE reads anew with MiXCR; each CDR3 protein has one entry. The sample consists of 1.5 million to 2 million distinct CDR3 sequences, approximately 39% of them appearing once. CDR3 length equals 10 residues. The TCR sequence derives from a human donor in good health. The chain uses TRBV21-1 and TRBJ1-2. TRBV21-1 represents a pseudogene. The specimen sequenced was blood. In DNA, the CDR3 is TGTGCCAGCGTCAGTAGCGGCTACACCTTC. Its protein is CASVSSGYTF.